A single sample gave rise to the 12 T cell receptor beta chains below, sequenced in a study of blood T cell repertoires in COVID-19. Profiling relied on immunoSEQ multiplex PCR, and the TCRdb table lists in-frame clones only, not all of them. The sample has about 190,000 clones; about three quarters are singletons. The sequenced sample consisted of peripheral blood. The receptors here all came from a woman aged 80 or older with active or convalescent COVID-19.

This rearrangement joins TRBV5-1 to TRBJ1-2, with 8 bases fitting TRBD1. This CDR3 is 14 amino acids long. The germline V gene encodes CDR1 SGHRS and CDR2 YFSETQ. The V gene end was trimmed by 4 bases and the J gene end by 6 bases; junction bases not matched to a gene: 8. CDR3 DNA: TGCGCCAGCAGCCAGGACAGGGAAGGGGATGGCTACACCTTC. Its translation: CASSQDREGDGYTF.

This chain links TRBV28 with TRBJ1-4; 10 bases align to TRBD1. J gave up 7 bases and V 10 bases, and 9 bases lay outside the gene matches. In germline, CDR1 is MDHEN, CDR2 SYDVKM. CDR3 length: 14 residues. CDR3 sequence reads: CATTWGQGFEKLFF. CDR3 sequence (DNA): TGTGCCACCACATGGGGACAGGGGTTTGAAAAACTGTTTTTT. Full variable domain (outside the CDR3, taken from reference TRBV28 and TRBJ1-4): DVKVTQSSRYLVKRTGEKVFLECVQDMDHENMFWYRQDPGLGLRLIYFSYDVKMKEKGDIPEGYSVSREKKERFSLILESASTNQTSMYLCATTWGQGFEKLFFGSGTQLSVL.

The chain's CDR3 is CASSLTTGPYEAFF. The CDR3 DNA reads TGTGCCAGCAGCTTAACGACAGGCCCTTATGAAGCTTTCTTT. The chain couples TRBV11-2 to TRBJ1-1, with D possibly matching TRBD1 (6 bases). The CDR3 consists of 14 residues. Looked up from germline, CDR1 is SGHAT and CDR2 is FQNNGV. V lost 2 bases and J 7 bases, leaving 14 bases between the germline ends.

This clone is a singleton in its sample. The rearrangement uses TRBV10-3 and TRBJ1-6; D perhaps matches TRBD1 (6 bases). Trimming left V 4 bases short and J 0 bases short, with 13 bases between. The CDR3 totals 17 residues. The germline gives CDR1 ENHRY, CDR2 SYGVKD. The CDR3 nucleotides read TGTGCCATCAGTGCGGACAGCCGGAGCTCCTATAATTCACCCCTCCACTTT. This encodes CAISADSRSSYNSPLHF.

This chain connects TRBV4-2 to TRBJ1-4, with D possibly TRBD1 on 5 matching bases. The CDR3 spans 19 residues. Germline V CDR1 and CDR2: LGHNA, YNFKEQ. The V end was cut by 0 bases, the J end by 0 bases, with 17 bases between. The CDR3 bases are TGTGCCAGCAGCCAAGAGCCCCCCAGGGCGGTTGCAACTAATGAAAAACTGTTTTTT. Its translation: CASSQEPPRAVATNEKLFF.

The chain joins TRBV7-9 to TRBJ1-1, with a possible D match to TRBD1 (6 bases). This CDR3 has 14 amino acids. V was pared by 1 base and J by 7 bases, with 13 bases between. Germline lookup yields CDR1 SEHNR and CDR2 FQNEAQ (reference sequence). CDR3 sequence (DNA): TGTGCCAGCAGCTTAGGACAGGCTGAGGGTGAAGCTTTCTTT. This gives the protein CASSLGQAEGEAFF.

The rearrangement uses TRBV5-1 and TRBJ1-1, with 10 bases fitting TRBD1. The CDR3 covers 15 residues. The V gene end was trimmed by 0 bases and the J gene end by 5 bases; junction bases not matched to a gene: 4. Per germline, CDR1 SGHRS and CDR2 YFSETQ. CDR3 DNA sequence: TGCGCCAGCAGCTTGGTTGGGACAGGGGATACTGAAGCTTTCTTT. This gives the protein CASSLVGTGDTEAFF.

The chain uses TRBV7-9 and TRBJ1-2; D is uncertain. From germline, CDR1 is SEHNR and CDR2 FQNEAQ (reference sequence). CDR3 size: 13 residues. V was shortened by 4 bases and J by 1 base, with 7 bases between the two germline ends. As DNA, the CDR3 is TGTGCCAGCAGCTCGGAGGGTAACTATGGCTACACCTTC. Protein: CASSSEGNYGYTF.

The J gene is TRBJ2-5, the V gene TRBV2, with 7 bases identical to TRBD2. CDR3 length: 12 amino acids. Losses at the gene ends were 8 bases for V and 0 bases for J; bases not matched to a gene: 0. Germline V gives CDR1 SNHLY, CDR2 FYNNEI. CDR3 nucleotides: TGTGCCAGCCGGGGGGACCAAGAGACCCAGTACTTC. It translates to CASRGDQETQYF. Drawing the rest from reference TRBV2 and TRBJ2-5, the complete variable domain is EPEVTQTPSHQVTQMGQEVILRCVPISNHLYFYWYRQILGQKVEFLVSFYNNEISEKSEIFDDQFSVERPDGSNFTLKIRSTKLEDSAMYFCASRGDQETQYFGPGTRLLVL.

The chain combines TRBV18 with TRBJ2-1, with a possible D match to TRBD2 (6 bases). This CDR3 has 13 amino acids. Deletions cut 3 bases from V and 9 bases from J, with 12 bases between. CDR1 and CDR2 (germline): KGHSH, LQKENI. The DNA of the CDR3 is TGTGCCAGCTCACCGGGACTGGGTTCTGAGCAGTTCTTC. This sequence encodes CASSPGLGSEQFF.

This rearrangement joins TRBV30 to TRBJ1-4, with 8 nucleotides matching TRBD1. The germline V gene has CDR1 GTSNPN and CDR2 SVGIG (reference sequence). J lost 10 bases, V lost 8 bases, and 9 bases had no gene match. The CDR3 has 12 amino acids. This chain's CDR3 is CALGQGGGKLFF. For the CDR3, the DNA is TGTGCCCTAGGACAGGGTGGTGGAAAACTGTTTTTT.

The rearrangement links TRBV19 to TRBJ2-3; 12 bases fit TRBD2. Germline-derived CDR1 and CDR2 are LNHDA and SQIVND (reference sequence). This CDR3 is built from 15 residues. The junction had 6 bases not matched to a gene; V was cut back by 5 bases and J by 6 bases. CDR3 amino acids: CASSALAGGLDTQYF. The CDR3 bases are TGTGCCAGTAGTGCTCTAGCGGGGGGGCTTGATACGCAGTATTTT.